The rows below give T cell receptor beta chains drawn from one sample of a study of regulatory T cells in long-lasting Graves disease. Using its own MiXCR run on the multiplex PCR reads, TCRdb lists one record per CDR3 protein. Of about 300,000 distinct CDR3 sequences in the sample, roughly 18% are singletons; the top ten hold around 37%. Sample: peripheral blood mononuclear cells (PBMCs), taken at new diagnosis, from a patient treated with antithyroid drugs. The receptors originated from a female donor with Graves disease. The CDR3 runs from the conserved cysteine through the conserved F or W. The D gene is left open where the match is weak. Clone size appears in some rows only: once, few, many, or a class for an expanded clone.

v_call	cdr3_length	d_call	clone_size	j_call	cdr3_nt	cdr3_aa
TRBV11-3	17	-	many	TRBJ1-6	TGTGCCAGCAGCGGACCGGGCCTAGGCTCCTATAATTCACCCCTCCACTTT	CASSGPGLGSYNSPLHF
TRBV6-1	15	-	few	TRBJ2-2	TGTGCCAGCACCCACCCGTGGAGTAACACCGGGAAGCTGTTTTTT	CASTHPWSNTGKLFF
TRBV20-1	13	-	few	TRBJ2-7	TGCAGTGCTAGAGGTAGCGGAGATTACGAGCAGTACTTC	CSARGSGDYEQYF
TRBV6-2/TRBV6-3	12	-	many	TRBJ2-2	TGTGCCAGCAGCGTTAACACCGGGGAGCTGTTTTTT	CASSVNTGELFF
TRBV19	15	-	-	TRBJ2-5	TGTGCCAGTAGTCCGAACCCGGGGGCACAGGAGACCCAGTACTTC	CASSPNPGAQETQYF
TRBV5-1	16	TRBD1	many	TRBJ2-2	TGCGCCAGCAGCTTAGAGGACAGGGTTTTCGGCGGGGAGCTGTTTTTT	CASSLEDRVFGGELFF
TRBV6-1	18	TRBD1	few	TRBJ2-2	TGTGCCAGCAGCCCTAACCCGGGACAGGGGTCCAACACCGGGGAGCTGTTTTTT	CASSPNPGQGSNTGELFF
TRBV28	14	-	many	TRBJ2-7	TGTGCCAGCAGTTTAGCGGGGTCGGCTAGGGAGCAGTACTTC	CASSLAGSAREQYF
TRBV28	15	TRBD1	-	TRBJ2-7	TGTGCCAGCAGTGCAGCAGGGGGACAGGGCTACGAGCAGTACTTC	CASSAAGGQGYEQYF
TRBV11-2	16	-	many	TRBJ2-5	TGTGCCAGCAGCGTCACCCCCGGGACACCAAAAGAGACCCAGTACTTC	CASSVTPGTPKETQYF
TRBV2	15	TRBD1	many	TRBJ1-6	TGTGCCAGCAGGACAGGGGAGGCAGTAAATTCACCCCTCCACTTT	CASRTGEAVNSPLHF
TRBV19	12	-	once	TRBJ2-1	TGTGCCAGTAGTATTGTAAGCAATGAGCAGTTCTTC	CASSIVSNEQFF
TRBV11-2	12	-	many	TRBJ1-1	TGTGCCAGCAGCTTTCGTACACCCGAAGCTTTCTTT	CASSFRTPEAFF
TRBV27	15	TRBD1	many	TRBJ2-1	TGTGCCAGCAGTTCCCGCCCCACCGCGACAGGGCCACAGTTCTTC	CASSSRPTATGPQFF
TRBV5-1	17	TRBD2	many	TRBJ2-2	TGCGCCAGCAGCCGCCCCTCTAGCGGGAGTGGGACCGGGGAGCTGTTTTTT	CASSRPSSGSGTGELFF
TRBV19	14	-	many	TRBJ1-1	TGTGCCAGTAGTAACGCTTTCCTCCGCCCTGAAGCTTTCTTT	CASSNAFLRPEAFF
TRBV5-5	13	-	many	TRBJ2-1	TGTGCCAGCAGCTCACGAACGCAGGGTGAGCAGTTCTTC	CASSSRTQGEQFF
TRBV9	14	-	few	TRBJ2-3	TGTGCCAGCAGCCCAGGGCATAACACAGATACGCAGTATTTT	CASSPGHNTDTQYF
TRBV28	19	TRBD2	many	TRBJ2-7	TGTGCCAGCACCGGTACAGGTGTCGGACTAGCGGGAGGGCCGAAAGAGCAGTACTTC	CASTGTGVGLAGGPKEQYF
TRBV28	15	-	many	TRBJ2-1	TGTGCCAGCAGTCCCCCGGTGATCTCCTACAATGAGCAGTTCTTC	CASSPPVISYNEQFF
TRBV10-3	13	-	many	TRBJ2-2	TGTGCCATCAGTGAATGGAACCCCGGGGAGCTGTTTTTT	CAISEWNPGELFF
TRBV18	15	TRBD2	-	TRBJ2-4	TGTGCCAGCTCACCATCTAGGACTAGCGGGGACATTCAGTACTTC	CASSPSRTSGDIQYF
TRBV15	18	TRBD2	many	TRBJ2-5	TGTGCCACCAGCAGAGTCCTAGCGGGAGGTATTGGAGACTCGGCCCAGTACTTC	CATSRVLAGGIGDSAQYF
TRBV28	16	-	many	TRBJ1-3	TGTGCCAGCACCTCCGATCAGTCCATCTCTGGAAACACCATATATTTT	CASTSDQSISGNTIYF
TRBV29-1	14	TRBD1	few	TRBJ2-3	TGCAGCGTCCCCCCGGGACAGGGATCAGATACGCAGTATTTT	CSVPPGQGSDTQYF
TRBV7-2	14	-	many	TRBJ1-4	TGTGCCAGCAAAAGGGCTGCAACTAATGAAAAACTGTTTTTT	CASKRAATNEKLFF
TRBV6-1	15	-	-	TRBJ1-3	TGTGCCAGCAGTGGGGGACGGTACTCTGGAAACACCATATATTTT	CASSGGRYSGNTIYF
TRBV20-1	14	-	-	TRBJ2-5	TGCAGTGCTAGGCCCGACCCTGGACCCGAGACCCAGTACTTC	CSARPDPGPETQYF
TRBV28	15	TRBD1	-	TRBJ1-6	TGTGCCAGCAGTTTAGCGGGGACAGCCAATTCACCCCTCCACTTT	CASSLAGTANSPLHF
TRBV18	22	TRBD1	few	TRBJ1-5	TGTGCCAGCTCACCTTTACCTGTAGACAGGGTCTTGGAGTCTAGTAGCAATCAGCCCCAGCATTTT	CASSPLPVDRVLESSSNQPQHF
TRBV20-1	17	TRBD2	-	TRBJ2-5	TGCAGTGCTAGAGAAGGGATGAGCGGGAGTGACAAAGAGACCCAGTACTTC	CSAREGMSGSDKETQYF
TRBV11-1	13	TRBD2	many	TRBJ2-5	TGTGCCAGCAGCGGAGTTTGGGGGGGGGACCAGTACTTC	CASSGVWGGDQYF
TRBV6-5	14	-	many	TRBJ1-2	TGTGCCAGCAGTTACTACCGGGGGAACTATGGCTACACCTTC	CASSYYRGNYGYTF
TRBV28	14	TRBD1	many	TRBJ1-2	TGTGCCAGCAGGGGAGAAGGGGGCGTTCGTGGCTACACCTTC	CASRGEGGVRGYTF
TRBV6-2/TRBV6-3	15	TRBD2	-	TRBJ2-3	TGTGCCAGCAGTTACTCTCTAGCGGGGAGGGATACGCAGTATTTT	CASSYSLAGRDTQYF
TRBV5-1	16	-	many	TRBJ1-2	TGCGCCAGCAGCTTGGGCCTAATGACAGGCAACTATGGCTACACCTTC	CASSLGLMTGNYGYTF
TRBV12-3/TRBV12-4	14	-	many	TRBJ2-7	TGTGCCAGCAGATTTGGGGACACCCTCTACGAGCAGTACTTC	CASRFGDTLYEQYF
TRBV30	12	TRBD1	many	TRBJ1-1	TGTGCCTGGGTACAGGGGTACACTGAAGCTTTCTTT	CAWVQGYTEAFF
TRBV5-1	16	-	many	TRBJ2-7	TGCGCCAGCAGCTCCCCCGAGGGCACGGCGGCCTACGAGCAGTACTTC	CASSSPEGTAAYEQYF
TRBV19	20	-	many	TRBJ2-3	TGTGCCAGTAGTATCCTGGGGAAGTTCGTCGGCTGGGCGAGCACAGATACGCAGTATTTT	CASSILGKFVGWASTDTQYF
TRBV3-1	15	-	-	TRBJ2-1	TGTGCCAGCAGCGGCCTGGAGTTGGTGGGCAATGAGCAGTTCTTC	CASSGLELVGNEQFF
TRBV20-1	16	-	many	TRBJ2-1	TGCAGTGCTACTGCGCAGGGCGGCTGGAGCTACAATGAGCAGTTCTTC	CSATAQGGWSYNEQFF
TRBV11-3	15	-	-	TRBJ1-3	TGTGCCAGCAGCTTAGACGGCGTATCTGGAAACACCATATATTTT	CASSLDGVSGNTIYF
TRBV28	16	-	many	TRBJ1-1	TGTGCCAGCAGTCTACCCGGGGTCCCCATGAACACTGAAGCTTTCTTT	CASSLPGVPMNTEAFF